This T cell receptor beta chain was obtained from a study of blood T cell repertoires in COVID-19. This clone has just one count. CDR3 length: 14 amino acids. Looked up from germline, CDR1 is WNHNN and CDR2 is SYGVQD (reference sequence). After removal of 1 base from V and 9 bases from J, the junction contained 6 bases not matched to a gene. TCRdb's copy holds only in-frame clones and misses some; the assay was immunoSEQ multiplex PCR. Of under 500,000 clones in the sample, about 85% were seen once. This TCR was sampled from a young woman with acute COVID-19. The genes are TRBV10-1 and TRBJ2-1, with 7 bases matching TRBD2. The specimen sequenced was PBMCs or T cells enriched from blood (not recorded which). The CDR3 DNA sequence: TGCGCCAGCAGTGAGTACAGAGCGGGGAGTGAGCAGTTCTTC. Its translation: CASSEYRAGSEQFF.